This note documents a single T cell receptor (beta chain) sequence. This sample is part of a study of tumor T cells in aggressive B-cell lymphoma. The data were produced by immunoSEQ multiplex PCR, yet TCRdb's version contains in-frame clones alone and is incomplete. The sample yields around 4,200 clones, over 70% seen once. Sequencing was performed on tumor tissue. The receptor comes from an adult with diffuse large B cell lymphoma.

The CDR3: CASSQDLREPLHF. The CDR3 nucleotides read TGTGCCAGCAGCCAAGATCTCAGGGAACCCCTCCACTTT. J is TRBJ1-6 and V is TRBV4-2; perhaps TRBD1 as D (5 bases). CDR3 length: 13 residues. V dropped 0 bases and J dropped 12 bases, with 9 bases sitting between them. Germline V gene lookup returns CDR1 LGHNA and CDR2 YNFKEQ.